This T cell receptor (beta chain) was recovered during a study of cytomegalovirus exposure and HLA in healthy donors. The wider study: Of the donors genotyped, several hundred in all, over 80% fell in the Caucasian-associated ancestry cluster. The study, taken as a whole, reports: Most TCR sequences were uncommon, yet certain public TCRs appeared in many donors. DRB1 had the most TCR associations and HLA-C the fewest, a later analysis found, with rates varying by HLA locus.

A word on this clone: Its antigen is currently unknown.

It was with 60 Vbeta and 13 Jbeta primers that the PCR ran. Sequenced by immunoSEQ multiplex PCR; TCRdb stores in-frame clones only, minus some. The sample includes around 200,000 clones, around three quarters of them seen just once. The CDR3 runs to 13 residues. V lost 6 bases, J lost 3 bases, and 5 bases stayed unmatched. The V gene's germline CDR1 is ENHRY and CDR2 SYGVKD. The specimen sequenced was PBMCs. This chain uses TRBV10-3 with TRBJ2-7; 7 bases align to TRBD1. The origin of this receptor is a man in his thirties or forties in good health and CMV-seronegative. The CDR3 sequence is CAISRGMIYEQYF. The DNA of the CDR3 is TGTGCCATCAGCAGGGGGATGATCTACGAGCAGTACTTC.